The present TCR beta chain was sequenced within a study of blood T cell repertoires in COVID-19. Study-level information: Researchers got acute and convalescent COVID-19 samples from the United States, Italy and Spain. Sample material is recorded as cDNA or gDNA derived from T cells, B-cell-depleted T cells, or PBMCs.

Produced via immunoSEQ multiplex PCR; TCRdb's table is partial and in-frame only. The profile shows 150,000 to 200,000 clones, under 85% of them singletons. The ends lost 2 bases at V and 2 bases at J; junction bases unmatched: 3. CDR1 and CDR2 (germline): LGHDT, YNNKEL (reference sequence). This CDR3 region has 15 residues. This clone was counted once. Recruited during active infection, patients (from Seattle) were subsequently followed longitudinally. The source is a man aged 80 or over with COVID-19, enrolled during active disease. Sequences were obtained from peripheral blood. V is TRBV3-1 (or the pseudogene TRBV3-2) and J is TRBJ2-7, with TRBD1 matching over 10 bases. The CDR3, as DNA: TGTGCCAGCAGCCAAAGGGGACAGGGGACCTACGAGCAGTACTTC. Its protein product is CASSQRGQGTYEQYF.